This T cell receptor (beta chain) was identified during a study of molecular identifiers for immune sequencing clone quantification. Notes on the study in general: Clones above 20 RNA copies contained over 99% of effector molecules and under 1% of naive molecules.

The authors built bulk TCR libraries by previously described methods with listed TCR primers. TCRdb re-derived calls from the PCR reads in MiXCR, one entry per CDR3 protein. The sample holds approximately 550,000 distinct CDR3 sequences; under 30% are singletons and the top ten take approximately 0.76%. Between about 19,000 and 1,100,000 sorted cells, with 10%, 30% or 50% RNA, yielded naive CD8 libraries. For naive CD8 T cells, sorting used the CD8+CD4-CCR7+CD45RA+ phenotype. As regards this clonotype: The target antigen is unknown. With a much larger clone just one base away, this may be a read error.

Per germline, CDR1 SQVTM and CDR2 ANQGSEA. The CDR3 spans 19 residues. With 0 bases clipped from V and 3 bases from J, the junction kept 16 bases outside the gene matches. The material sequenced was naive CD8+ T cells from blood, with Jurkat cell RNA spiked in. Subset defined: FACS-sorted CD8+CD4-CCR7+CD45RA+ naive T cells. The chain recombines TRBV29-1 with TRBJ2-2, with TRBD2 matching 7 bases. This receptor was obtained from a human donor in good health. Some libraries in this study had Jurkat cell RNA spiked in. CDR3 DNA sequence: TGCAGCGTTGAAGATCCCTCGGACGGGGGGTTCGGGGACACCGGGGAGCTGTTTTTT. Protein sequence: CSVEDPSDGGFGDTGELFF.